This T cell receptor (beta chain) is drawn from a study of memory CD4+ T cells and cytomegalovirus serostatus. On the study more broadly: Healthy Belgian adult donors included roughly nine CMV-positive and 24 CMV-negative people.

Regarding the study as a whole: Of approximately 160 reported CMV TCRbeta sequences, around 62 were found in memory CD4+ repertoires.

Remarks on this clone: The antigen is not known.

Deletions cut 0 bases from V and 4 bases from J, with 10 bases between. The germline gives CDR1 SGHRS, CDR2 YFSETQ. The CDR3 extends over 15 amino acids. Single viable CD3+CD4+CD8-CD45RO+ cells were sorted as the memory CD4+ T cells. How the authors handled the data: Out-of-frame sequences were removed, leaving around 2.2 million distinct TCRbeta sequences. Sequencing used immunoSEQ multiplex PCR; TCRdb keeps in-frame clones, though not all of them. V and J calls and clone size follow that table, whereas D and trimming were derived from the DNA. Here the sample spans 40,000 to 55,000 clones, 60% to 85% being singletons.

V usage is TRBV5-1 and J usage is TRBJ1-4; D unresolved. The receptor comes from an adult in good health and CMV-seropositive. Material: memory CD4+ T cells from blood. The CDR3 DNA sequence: TGCGCCAGCAGCTTGGATGGCGGGAATAATGAAAAACTGTTTTTT. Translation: CASSLDGGNNEKLFF.